The sequence of this T cell receptor beta chain was determined in a study of CXCR3-negative and CXCR3-positive naive CD8 T cells. Carrying UMI labels, the TRB cDNA libraries were prepared through 5' RACE. TCRdb reanalyzed the 5' RACE reads, giving one entry per CDR3 protein sequence and no DNA. The table for this sample gives about 130,000 distinct CDR3 sequences. The material sequenced was naive CXCR3- CD8+ T cells from blood. Subset meaning: CD45RO-CCR7+CD27+CD95- naive CD8+ T cells lacking CXCR3 (TNR3-). This TCR came from a human donor in good health. Some clones in this sample may be carry-over from other donors' samples.

The CDR3 sequence is CASSLGQFTDTQYF. J is TRBJ2-3 and V is TRBV28; TCRdb lists TRBD1, though no DNA is available to test this call. The CDR3 is 14 residues long. CDR1 is MDHEN, CDR2 SYDVKM, per germline.